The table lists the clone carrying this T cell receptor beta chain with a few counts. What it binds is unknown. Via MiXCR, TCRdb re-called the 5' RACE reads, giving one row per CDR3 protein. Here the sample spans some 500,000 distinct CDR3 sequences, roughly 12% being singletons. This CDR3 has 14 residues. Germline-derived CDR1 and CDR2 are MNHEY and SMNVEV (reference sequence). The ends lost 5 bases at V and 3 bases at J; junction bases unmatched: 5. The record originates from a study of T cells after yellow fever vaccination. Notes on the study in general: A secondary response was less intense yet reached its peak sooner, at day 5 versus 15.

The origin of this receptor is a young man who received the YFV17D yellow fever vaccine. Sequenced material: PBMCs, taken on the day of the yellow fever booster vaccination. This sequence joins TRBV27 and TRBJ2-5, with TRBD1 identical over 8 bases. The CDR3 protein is CASSTGTGKETQYF. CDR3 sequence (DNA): TGTGCCAGCAGTACCGGGACAGGCAAAGAGACCCAGTACTTC.